This T cell receptor (beta chain) was identified in a study of blood T cell repertoires in COVID-19 (dated by TCRdb to the early 2020s). The study in broad terms: Samples from collaborators originated in the United States, Italy and Spain and spanned both the acute and convalescent phases of COVID-19. The material from the prospective study consisted of cDNA or gDNA derived from T cells, B-cell-depleted T cells, or PBMCs. Deeply sampled blood TCRbeta repertoires from subjects exposed to, actively infected with, or recovered from COVID-19 were included in the dataset. The repertoires were made available in a free public database intended to serve as a resource for research on the immune response to SARS-CoV-2. Samples were obtained from the ongoing ImmuneRACE study (first 160 participants) and from about 1,300 subjects provided by 6 global collaborators. Nearly every sample came with metadata listing a de-identified subject ID, COVID-19 status, age in years and sex. Where available, HLA class I and class II types were taken from metadata supplied by the sample provider and were not determined by assay-based typing.

Comments on this clone: Its binding antigen is unknown. No base-level quality is on record; no much larger clone is a single base apart.

The immunoSEQ Assay, a bias-controlled multiplex PCR, was used to amplify TCRbeta CDR3 regions from genomic DNA. The published analysis was carried out like this. Nucleated cell counts per sample were estimated from amplification of reference gene primers within the assay. Sequence reads were collapsed and filtered to measure the absolute abundance of every unique TCRbeta CDR3 rearrangement. For each sample, productive Simpson clonality was calculated as the square root of Simpson's diversity index over productive rearrangements. TCRdb provides this immuneACCESS table in a form limited to in-frame rearrangements. Some clones are lacking; in checked studies, under half of them reflect an unresolved V gene, and why the rest are absent is not known. V and J calls and clone size are given by that table; D and trimming were obtained from the DNA. In this sample the table shows hundreds of thousands of clones, 86% of which occur a single time. The ten largest clonotypes hold about 1.5% of the sample.

Collaborating institutions collected whole blood in K2EDTA tubes following their own protocols. For TCRbeta analysis, collaborators shipped samples as frozen whole blood, isolated PBMCs, or DNA extracted from either of those sample types. From cysteine to phenylalanine, the CDR3 is 15 amino acids long. The only DNA kept is the CDR3, 45 bases in frame from the first base. The germline V gene (reference sequence) supplies CDR1 LNHDA and CDR2 SQIVND. Clipping removes 4 bases from V and 5 bases from J, with 5 as the unmatched junction base count. Study-level results and caveats: Clinical and demographic metadata were provided uncurated, with the amount varying by source and participant.

The V and J genes are TRBV19 and TRBJ2-3; 11 bases in the junction line up with TRBD2. The sequence was collected from a woman younger than 45 with active or convalescent COVID-19. Sequencing input: peripheral blood. The CDR3 sequence is CASSKTSGRIDTQYF. The nucleotides are TGTGCCAGTAGTAAAACTAGCGGGAGAATAGATACGCAGTATTTT.